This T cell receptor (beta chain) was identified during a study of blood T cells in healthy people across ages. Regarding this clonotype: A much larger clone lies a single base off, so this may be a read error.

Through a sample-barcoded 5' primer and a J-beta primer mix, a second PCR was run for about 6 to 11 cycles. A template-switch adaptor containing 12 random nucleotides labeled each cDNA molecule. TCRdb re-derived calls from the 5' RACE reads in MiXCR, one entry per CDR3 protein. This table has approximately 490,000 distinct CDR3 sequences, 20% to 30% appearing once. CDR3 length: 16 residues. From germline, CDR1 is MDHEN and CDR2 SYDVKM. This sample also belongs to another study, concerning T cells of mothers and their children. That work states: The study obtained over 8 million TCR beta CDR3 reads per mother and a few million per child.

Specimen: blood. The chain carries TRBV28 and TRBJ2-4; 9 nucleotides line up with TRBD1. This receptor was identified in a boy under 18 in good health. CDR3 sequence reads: CASSFNDRGAKNIQCF. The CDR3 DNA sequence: TGTGCCAGCAGTTTTAATGACAGGGGGGCCAAAAACATTCAGTGCTTC.